This T cell receptor beta chain was sequenced for a study of cytomegalovirus exposure and HLA in healthy donors. This CDR3 is built from 17 residues. V was clipped by 0 bases and J by 3 bases; unmatched bases: 3. Germline V gene lookup returns CDR1 LGHNA and CDR2 YNFKEQ. Assay used: immunoSEQ multiplex PCR; TCRdb lists only in-frame clones, some missing. The table records 130,000 to 150,000 clones, 87% of them present only once. The donors formed part of the roughly 120-subject validation cohort, distinct from the roughly 660-subject first cohort. The gene calls are TRBV4-2 and TRBJ2-6, with TRBD2 matching over 9 bases. The source material was PBMCs. The receptor comes from a man between 18 and 35 years old in good health and CMV-seropositive. As DNA, the CDR3 is TGTGCCAGCAGCCAAGAAAGTAGCGGGGGTGGGGCCAACGTCCTGACTTTC. Amino acids: CASSQESSGGGANVLTF.